The 21 T cell receptor beta chains given below trace back to one sample, sequenced in a study of long-term antiretroviral therapy in people with HIV. Survey level was the resolution at which the v3.0 immunoSEQ assay ran. This table comes from immunoSEQ multiplex PCR, and its TCRdb copy is limited to in-frame clones, with some not included. In the table there are some 25,000 clones, roughly 88% of which are singletons. Sequenced material: unsorted PBMCs, taken 4.2 to 4.5 years after starting antiretroviral therapy. The receptor set was obtained from a man under 40 with HIV.

The chain is built from TRBV7-2 and TRBJ2-3, with D perhaps TRBD1 (6 bases). The ends were cut back, 2 bases at V and 1 base at J, with 10 bases in the middle. The germline gives CDR1 SGHTA, CDR2 FQGNSA. The CDR3 sequence is 15 residues long. The CDR3 reads CASSLRTAGTDTQYF. CDR3 in DNA: TGTGCCAGCAGCTTACGGACAGCGGGCACAGATACGCAGTATTTT.

The CDR3 sequence is CASSEIGLGNTEAFF. The CDR3, as DNA: TGTGCCAGCAGTGAAATTGGGCTTGGGAACACTGAAGCTTTCTTT. The rearrangement joins TRBV6-4 to TRBJ1-1; D gene unclear. This CDR3 region has 15 residues. Germline CDR1 MRHNA, CDR2 SNTAGT. V was pared by 3 bases and J by 1 base, with 12 bases between.

This sequence joins TRBV27 and TRBJ2-2; D is undetermined. CDR3 length: 12 amino acids. Germline CDR1 MNHEY, CDR2 SMNVEV (reference sequence). V was cut by 3 bases and J by 5 bases, with 4 bases left in between. Here the CDR3 DNA reads TGTGCCAGCAGTTTGAATACCGGGGAGCTGTTTTTT. Residues: CASSLNTGELFF.

The chain joins TRBV5-4 to TRBJ1-2; no definite D call. The germline CDR1 and CDR2 sequences are SGHNT and YYREEE (reference sequence). The CDR3 loop spans 14 amino acids. Trimming took off 0 bases at V and 4 bases at J, with 10 bases between the two ends. The CDR3 region is CASSLAGNSYGYTF. CDR3 coding DNA: TGTGCCAGCAGCTTGGCGGGGAATAGCTATGGCTACACCTTC.

The chain carries TRBV6-4 and TRBJ2-1; possibly TRBD2 for D (5 bases). V dropped 0 bases and J dropped 5 bases, with 11 bases sitting between them. The CDR3 covers 15 residues. Germline V gene sequence: CDR1 MRHNA, CDR2 SNTAGT. CDR3 protein: CASSDSRERDNEQFF. The CDR3, as DNA: TGTGCCAGCAGTGACTCGAGGGAGAGAGACAATGAGCAGTTCTTC.

The rearrangement links TRBV29-1 to TRBJ2-2; 7 bases align to TRBD1. In germline, CDR1 is SQVTM, CDR2 ANQGSEA. The CDR3 runs to 13 residues. After removal of 7 bases from V and 2 bases from J, the junction contained 4 bases not matched to a gene. CDR3 in DNA: TGCAGCGCCCGGGACAGCAACACCGGGGAGCTGTTTTTT. Protein product: CSARDSNTGELFF.

The chain combines TRBV5-6 with TRBJ2-2; 7 nucleotides line up with TRBD1. V trimming: 1 base; J trimming: 3 bases; junction bases outside the gene matches: 6. The CDR3 runs 16 residues. Germline V gene sequence: CDR1 SGHDT, CDR2 YYEEEE. This CDR3 is CASSLMVQGDTGELFF. CDR3 nucleotide sequence: TGTGCCAGCAGCTTGATGGTTCAGGGGGACACCGGGGAGCTGTTTTTT.

The V and J genes are TRBV5-1 and TRBJ1-2; D is undetermined. The germline V and J ends were trimmed by 1 base and 0 bases, with 4 bases remaining between them. The germline V gene encodes CDR1 SGHRS and CDR2 YFSETQ. The CDR3 has 13 amino acids. The CDR3 coding sequence is TGCGCCAGCAGCTTGACAGCTAACTATGGCTACACCTTC. Residues: CASSLTANYGYTF.

The V and J genes are TRBV27 and TRBJ1-2; D might be TRBD1 (5 bases). V lost 4 bases to trimming and J lost 1 base, with 7 bases between them. This CDR3 has 13 residues. Germline V gene data show CDR1 as MNHEY and CDR2 as SMNVEV (reference sequence). CDR3 residues: CASSSGINYGYTF. DNA of the CDR3: TGTGCCAGCAGTTCAGGGATTAACTATGGCTACACCTTC.

This clone came up a few times. The chain has TRBV4-1 and TRBJ2-5; maybe TRBD2 (6 bases). Between the trimmed V and J ends, which lost 4 bases and 4 bases, there was a span of 10 bases. Per germline, CDR1 MGHRA and CDR2 YSYEKL. The CDR3 totals 13 residues. This CDR3 is CASSLLGGETQYF. CDR3 sequence (DNA): TGCGCCAGCAGCCTGTTGGGGGGAGAGACCCAGTACTTC.

The chain links TRBV7-9 to TRBJ2-7; D not certain. V was cut by 1 base and J by 4 bases, with 8 bases left in between. CDR1 SEHNR and CDR2 FQNEAQ come from the germline V gene (reference sequence). The CDR3 extends over 13 amino acids. This CDR3 is CASSLEGGYEQYF. The CDR3 DNA sequence: TGTGCCAGCAGCTTAGAGGGTGGATACGAGCAGTACTTC.

The rearrangement uses TRBV6-5 and TRBJ2-2, with D uncertain. Trimming stripped 0 bases from V and 6 bases from J, with 8 bases between. The CDR3 has 14 residues. Germline V CDR1 and CDR2: MNHEY, SVGAGI. For the CDR3, the DNA is TGTGCCAGCAGTTACTCGAATCTCGCCGGGGAGCTGTTTTTT. Amino acids: CASSYSNLAGELFF.

This clone appeared a few times. The J gene is TRBJ2-3, the V gene TRBV7-2; 7 bases align to TRBD2. The CDR3 extends over 16 amino acids. Germline CDR1 SGHTA, CDR2 FQGNSA. Trimming removed 1 base from V and 2 bases from J; junction bases left unmatched: 6. Here the CDR3 DNA reads TGTGCCAGCAGCTTAGGTGCTCTAGCGGTCACAGATACGCAGTATTTT. It encodes CASSLGALAVTDTQYF.

The genes are TRBV30 and TRBJ2-1, with a weak D call TRBD1 (6 bases). V lost 0 bases and J lost 3, with 12 bases in between. CDR3 length equals 15 residues. Germline values: CDR1 GTSNPN, CDR2 SVGIG (reference sequence). The CDR3 reads CAWSVGQRNYNEQFF. The CDR3, as DNA: TGTGCCTGGAGTGTCGGACAGAGAAACTACAATGAGCAGTTCTTC. The full variable domain, rest sourced from reference TRBV30 and TRBJ2-1, is SQTIHQWPATLVQPVGSPLSLECTVEGTSNPNLYWYRQAAGRGLQLLFYSVGIGQISSEVPQNLSASRPQDRQFILSSKKLLLSDSGFYLCAWSVGQRNYNEQFFGPGTRLTVL.

The rearrangement links TRBV7-2 to TRBJ2-7; 8 bases are shared with TRBD1. This CDR3 spans 14 amino acids. Germline CDR1 and CDR2: SGHTA and FQGNSA. V gave up 0 bases and J gave up 4 bases; unmatched junction bases: 2. The CDR3 region is CASSLANRGYEQYF. The CDR3 DNA reads TGTGCCAGCAGCTTAGCCAACAGGGGGTACGAGCAGTACTTC.

The rearrangement links TRBV5-4 to TRBJ1-2, with TRBD1 identical over 7 bases. V was clipped by 4 bases and J by 3 bases; unmatched bases: 6. The length of the CDR3 is 14 residues. Germline values: CDR1 SGHNT, CDR2 YYREEE (reference sequence). In DNA form, the CDR3 reads TGTGCCAGCAGCATCTACAGGGGAGACTATGGCTACACCTTC. Translation gives CASSIYRGDYGYTF.

V and J are TRBV7-9 and TRBJ1-2; D is ambiguous. Trimming removed 3 bases at V and 2 bases at J, with 7 bases between. The germline V gene encodes CDR1 SEHNR and CDR2 FQNEAQ (reference sequence). This CDR3 has 13 residues. The CDR3 DNA is TGTGCCAGCAGCTTGGACGCGAACTATGGCTACACCTTC. Translated, it gives CASSLDANYGYTF.

This sequence joins TRBV9 and TRBJ2-2, with D hard to call. The germline CDR1 and CDR2 sequences are SGDLS and YYNGEE. With 0 bases removed from V and 4 bases from J, the gap between germline ends came to 7 bases. There are 14 residues in the CDR3. CDR3 protein: CASSVGDPTGELFF. As DNA, the CDR3 is TGTGCCAGCAGCGTAGGAGACCCCACCGGGGAGCTGTTTTTT.

The gene calls are TRBV6-5 and TRBJ2-1; 11 bases match TRBD2. J gave up 9 bases and V 7 bases, and 8 bases lay outside the gene matches. The CDR3 has 14 amino acids. In germline, CDR1 is MNHEY, CDR2 SVGAGI. This CDR3 is CASNKLAGDREQFF. CDR3 DNA: TGTGCCAGCAATAAACTAGCGGGAGACCGTGAGCAGTTCTTC.

V is TRBV21-1 and J is TRBJ1-2; the table calls TRBD1, which could not be checked here. TRBV21-1 is designated a pseudogene. This CDR3 region has 17 residues. CDR3 sequence (DNA): TGTGCCAGCAGCAATTGGGATTGGCAGGGGCCAGTCTATGGCTACACCTTC. This sequence encodes CASSNWDWQGPVYGYTF.

V and J are TRBV4-3 and TRBJ1-3, with a weak D call TRBD1 (5 bases). The germline CDR1 and CDR2 sequences are LGHNA and YSLEER. Trimming left V 0 bases short and J 4 bases short, with 13 bases between. The CDR3 covers 16 residues. The CDR3 sequence is CASSQDRFAGGNTIYF. In DNA, the CDR3 is TGCGCCAGCAGCCAAGATAGATTTGCAGGGGGAAACACCATATATTTT.